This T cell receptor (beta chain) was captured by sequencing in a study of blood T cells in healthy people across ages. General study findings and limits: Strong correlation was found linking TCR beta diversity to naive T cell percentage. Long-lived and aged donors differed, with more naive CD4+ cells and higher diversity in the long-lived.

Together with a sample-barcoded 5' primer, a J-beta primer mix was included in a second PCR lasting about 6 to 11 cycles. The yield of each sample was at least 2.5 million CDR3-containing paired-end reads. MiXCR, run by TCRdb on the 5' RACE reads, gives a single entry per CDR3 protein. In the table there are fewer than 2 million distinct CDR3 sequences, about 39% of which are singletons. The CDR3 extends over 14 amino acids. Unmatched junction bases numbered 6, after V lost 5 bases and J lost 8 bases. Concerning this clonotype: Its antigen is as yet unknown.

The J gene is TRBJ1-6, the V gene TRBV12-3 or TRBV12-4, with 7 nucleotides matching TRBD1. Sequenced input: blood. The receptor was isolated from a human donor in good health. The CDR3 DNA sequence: TGTGCCAGCAGTCGACAGGGCTGGGATTCACCCCTCCACTTT. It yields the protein CASSRQGWDSPLHF.